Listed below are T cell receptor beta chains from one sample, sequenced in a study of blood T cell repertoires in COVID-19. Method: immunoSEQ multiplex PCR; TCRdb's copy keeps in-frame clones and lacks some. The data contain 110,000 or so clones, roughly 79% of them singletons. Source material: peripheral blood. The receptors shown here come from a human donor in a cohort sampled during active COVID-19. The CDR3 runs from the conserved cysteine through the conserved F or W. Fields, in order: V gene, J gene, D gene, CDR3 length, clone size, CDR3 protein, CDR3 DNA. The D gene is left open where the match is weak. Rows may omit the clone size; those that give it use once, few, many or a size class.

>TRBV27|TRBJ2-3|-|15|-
CASSLSLASTDTQYF
TGTGCCAGCAGTTTATCCTTGGCTAGCACAGATACGCAGTATTTT
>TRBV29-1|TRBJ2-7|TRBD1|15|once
CSVEHGTGGSYEQYF
TGCAGCGTTGAGCATGGGACAGGGGGTTCCTACGAGCAGTACTTC
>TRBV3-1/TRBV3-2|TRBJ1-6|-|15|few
CASTTGPQDNSPLHF
TGTGCCAGCACCACAGGGCCCCAGGATAATTCACCCCTCCACTTT
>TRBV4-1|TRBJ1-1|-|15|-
CASSQEGGMVTEAFF
TGCGCCAGCAGCCAAGAGGGGGGAATGGTCACTGAAGCTTTCTTT
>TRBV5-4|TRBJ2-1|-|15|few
CASSVAQFSYNEQFF
TGTGCCAGCAGCGTCGCACAGTTCTCCTACAATGAGCAGTTCTTC
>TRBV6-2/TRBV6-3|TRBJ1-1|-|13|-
CASSYFRNTEAFF
TGTGCCAGCAGTTACTTTCGTAACACTGAAGCTTTCTTT
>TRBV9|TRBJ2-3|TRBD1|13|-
CASSAQGARTQYF
TGTGCCAGCAGCGCACAGGGGGCGCGTACGCAGTATTTT
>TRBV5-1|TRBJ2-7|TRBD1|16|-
CASSLDPGGLSYEQYF
TGCGCCAGCAGCTTGGATCCAGGGGGCTTATCCTACGAGCAGTACTTC
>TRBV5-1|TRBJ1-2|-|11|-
CASRRYYGYTF
TGCGCCAGCAGACGGTACTATGGCTACACCTTC
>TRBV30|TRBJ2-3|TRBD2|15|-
CAWISGGLRRGTQYF
TGTGCCTGGATATCGGGGGGTCTGCGAAGGGGTACGCAGTATTTT
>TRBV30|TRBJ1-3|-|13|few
CAWSPGYGNTIYF
TGTGCCTGGAGTCCAGGGTATGGAAACACCATATATTTT
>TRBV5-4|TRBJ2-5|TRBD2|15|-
CASSRTSAPQETQYF
TGTGCCAGCAGCCGGACTAGCGCCCCTCAAGAGACCCAGTACTTC
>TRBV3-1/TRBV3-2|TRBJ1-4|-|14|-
CASSQVFSQEKLFF
TGTGCCAGCAGCCAAGTTTTCAGTCAAGAAAAACTGTTTTTT
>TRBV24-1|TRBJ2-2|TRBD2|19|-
CATSDLERSGLAGDRELFF
TGTGCCACCAGTGATTTGGAGAGATCGGGACTAGCGGGAGATAGGGAGCTGTTTTTT
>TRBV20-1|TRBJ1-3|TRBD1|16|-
CSASVRGLSSGNTIYF
TGCAGTGCTAGTGTGAGGGGGCTCAGCTCTGGAAACACCATATATTTT
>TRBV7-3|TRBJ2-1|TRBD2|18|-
CASSLTPGASGIDNEQFF
TGTGCCAGCAGCTTAACCCCCGGAGCTAGCGGGATCGACAATGAGCAGTTCTTC
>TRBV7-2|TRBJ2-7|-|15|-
CASSLSFVQGYEQYF
TGTGCCAGCAGCTTAAGCTTTGTACAGGGCTACGAGCAGTACTTC
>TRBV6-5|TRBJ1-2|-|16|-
CASSYSLQESNYGYTF
TGTGCCAGCAGTTATTCCCTCCAGGAAAGTAACTATGGCTACACCTTC
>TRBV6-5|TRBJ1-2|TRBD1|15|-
CASSPSRTGFTVYTF
TGTGCCAGCAGTCCCTCGAGGACAGGGTTTACAGTCTACACCTTC
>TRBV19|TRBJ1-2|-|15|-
CASIKTSDRNYGYTF
TGTGCCAGTATTAAAACCTCGGACAGAAACTATGGCTACACCTTC
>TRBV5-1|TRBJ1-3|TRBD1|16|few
CASSLGTGLTGNTIYF
TGCGCCAGCAGCTTGGGGACAGGGTTGACTGGAAACACCATATATTTT
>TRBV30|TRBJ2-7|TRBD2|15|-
CAWNNGLAVTYEQYF
TGTGCCTGGAACAATGGGCTAGCGGTTACCTACGAGCAGTACTTC
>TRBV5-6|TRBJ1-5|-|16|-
CASSLYGGAANQPQHF
TGTGCCAGCAGCTTGTATGGAGGAGCCGCCAATCAGCCCCAGCATTTT
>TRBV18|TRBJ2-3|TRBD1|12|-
CASSLRGNTQYF
TGTGCCAGCTCTCTCAGGGGGAATACGCAGTATTTT
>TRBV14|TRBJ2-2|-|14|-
CASSQEQGFGELFF
TGTGCCAGCAGCCAAGAACAGGGTTTCGGGGAGCTGTTTTTT
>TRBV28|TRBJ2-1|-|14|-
CASSPPPGYNEQFF
TGTGCCAGCAGTCCTCCCCCCGGCTACAATGAGCAGTTCTTC
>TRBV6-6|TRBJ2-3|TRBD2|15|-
CASRGTSGGTDTQYF
TGTGCCAGCAGGGGGACTAGCGGGGGCACAGATACGCAGTATTTT
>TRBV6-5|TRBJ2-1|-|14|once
CASNEGVRYNEQFF
TGTGCCAGCAACGAGGGGGTAAGATACAATGAGCAGTTCTTC
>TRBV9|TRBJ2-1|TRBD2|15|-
CASSVSSGGSVEQFF
TGTGCCAGCAGCGTAAGCAGCGGGGGGTCGGTTGAGCAGTTCTTC
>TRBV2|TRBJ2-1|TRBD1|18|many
CASSETSMGQKAYNEQFF
TGTGCCAGCAGTGAAACCTCAATGGGACAGAAGGCCTACAATGAGCAGTTCTTC
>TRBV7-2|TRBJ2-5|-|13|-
CASSLEGGETQYF
TGTGCCAGCAGCTTAGAGGGGGGGGAGACCCAGTACTTC
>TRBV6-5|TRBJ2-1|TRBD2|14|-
CATTLAGTSNEQFF
TGTGCCACCACGCTAGCGGGGACATCCAATGAGCAGTTCTTC